This TCR beta chain was retrieved from a study of blood T cells in healthy people across ages. Using a J-beta primer mix together with a sample-barcoded 5' primer, a second PCR was run for about 6 to 12 cycles. TCRdb ran MiXCR on the 5' RACE reads and lists one entry per CDR3 protein. The sample records about 620,000 distinct CDR3 sequences, 21% being singletons. This clonotype came up once. The V gene's germline CDR1 is SEHNR and CDR2 FQNEAQ (reference sequence). V was shortened by 5 bases and J by 2 bases, with 15 bases between the two germline ends. This CDR3 contains 16 residues. The chain couples TRBV7-9 to TRBJ2-2, with D possibly being TRBD2 (5 bases). The origin of this receptor is an older man in good health. Input material: blood. The CDR3 DNA reads TGTGCCAGCAGCAAGACTACTCCGACTAACACCGGGGAGCTGTTTTTT. Its translation: CASSKTTPTNTGELFF.